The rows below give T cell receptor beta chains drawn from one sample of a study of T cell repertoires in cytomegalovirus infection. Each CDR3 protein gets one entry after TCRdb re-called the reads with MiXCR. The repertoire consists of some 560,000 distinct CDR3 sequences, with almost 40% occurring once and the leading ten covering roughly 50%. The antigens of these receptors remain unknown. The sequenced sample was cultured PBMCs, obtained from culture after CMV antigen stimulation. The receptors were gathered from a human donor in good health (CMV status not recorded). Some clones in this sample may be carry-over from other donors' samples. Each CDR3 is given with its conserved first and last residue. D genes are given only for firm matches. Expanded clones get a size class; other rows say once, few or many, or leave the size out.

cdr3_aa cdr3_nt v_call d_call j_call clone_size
CSAREGLAGGEDTQYF TGCAGTGCTAGAGAGGGACTAGCGGGGGGAGAGGATACGCAGTATTTT TRBV20-1 TRBD2 TRBJ2-3 few
CASSPTAGLEKYNEQFF TGTGCCAGCAGCCCTACCGCGGGACTAGAAAAATACAATGAGCAGTTCTTC TRBV7-2 TRBD2 TRBJ2-1 NA
CASSLMTSPFF TGTGCCAGCAGCTTGATGACTAGTCCGTTCTTC TRBV11-2 NA TRBJ2-1 NA
CASSLPGGTDTQYF TGTGCCAGCAGCCTCCCAGGGGGAACAGATACGCAGTATTTT TRBV6-6 TRBD1 TRBJ2-3 few
CASSVRQGTTGELFF TGTGCCAGCAGCGTGAGACAGGGGACCACCGGGGAGCTGTTTTTT TRBV9 TRBD1 TRBJ2-2 NA
CASSNNSPLHF TGTGCCAGCAGCAACAATTCACCCCTCCACTTT TRBV7-2 NA TRBJ1-6 few
CASSSPSDRETQYF TGTGCCAGCAGCTCACCCTCCGACAGGGAGACCCAGTACTTC TRBV7-2 NA TRBJ2-5 NA
CASALLRVHAEQYF TGTGCCAGCGCCCTCCTCCGGGTTCACGCCGAGCAGTACTTC TRBV6-2/TRBV6-3 NA TRBJ2-7 few
CASSLQGASYEQYF TGTGCCAGCAGCTTACAGGGGGCCTCCTACGAGCAGTACTTC TRBV7-8 TRBD1 TRBJ2-7 many
CASSSEQGRHEQYF TGTGCCAGCAGCTCCGAACAGGGACGGCACGAGCAGTACTTC TRBV7-6 NA TRBJ2-7 few
CSALPPQLNNEQFF TGCAGTGCCCTACCCCCCCAACTAAACAATGAGCAGTTCTTC TRBV20-1 NA TRBJ2-1 NA
CSGLRMGAGTEAFF TGCAGCGGACTGAGGATGGGGGCTGGAACTGAAGCTTTCTTT TRBV29-1 NA TRBJ1-1 NA
CASSLAGAGQPQHF TGTGCCAGCAGCTTGGCAGGGGCGGGTCAGCCCCAGCATTTT TRBV7-2 NA TRBJ1-5 few
CASSARGGSTDTQYF TGTGCCAGCAGTGCCCGGGGCGGTAGCACAGATACGCAGTATTTT TRBV7-6 NA TRBJ2-3 many
CASSPPGLALYGTDTQYF TGCGCCAGCAGCCCTCCGGGACTAGCGTTATATGGCACAGATACGCAGTATTTT TRBV4-1 TRBD2 TRBJ2-3 few
CASRGTGDQPQHF TGTGCCAGCAGAGGGACAGGGGATCAGCCCCAGCATTTT TRBV2 TRBD1 TRBJ1-5 NA
CASSARAEGNTGELFF TGTGCCAGCAGCGCCCGAGCGGAAGGGAACACCGGGGAGCTGTTTTTT TRBV7-6 NA TRBJ2-2 many
CASQSGSGTGIGETQYF TGTGCCAGCCAGTCCGGTTCTGGGACAGGGATAGGAGAGACCCAGTACTTC TRBV25-1 TRBD1 TRBJ2-5 few
CASSFGTSGSRQETQYF TGTGCCAGCAGTTTCGGGACTAGCGGATCAAGACAAGAGACCCAGTACTTC TRBV6-2/TRBV6-3 TRBD2 TRBJ2-5 NA
CASSSFGANVLTF TGTGCCAGCAGCTCGTTTGGGGCCAACGTCCTGACTTTC TRBV7-2 NA TRBJ2-6 many
CASSPRAVTGNQETQYF TGTGCCAGCAGCCCCAGAGCGGTAACGGGCAACCAAGAGACCCAGTACTTC TRBV7-1 NA TRBJ2-5 NA
CASSSGGMGSPLHF TGTGCCAGCAGTTCCGGGGGGATGGGTTCACCCCTCCACTTT TRBV7-4 NA TRBJ1-6 NA
CASSSQAPTDTQYF TGTGCCAGCAGCTCACAGGCCCCCACAGATACGCAGTATTTT TRBV12-3/TRBV12-4 NA TRBJ2-3 few
CASRKVQGRSSITEAFF TGTGCCAGCAGAAAAGTACAGGGTAGGAGTAGTATCACTGAAGCTTTCTTT TRBV12-3/TRBV12-4 NA TRBJ1-1 NA
CASSARWGGPSSYNEQFF TGTGCCAGCAGCGCGAGGTGGGGGGGCCCCTCCTCCTACAATGAGCAGTTCTTC TRBV7-2 NA TRBJ2-1 many
CASSYSQQHEQFF TGTGCCAGCAGTTACTCGCAGCAGCATGAGCAGTTCTTC TRBV6-6 NA TRBJ2-1 NA
CASSQEARRNEKLFF TGTGCCAGCAGCCAAGAGGCCAGACGTAATGAAAAACTGTTTTTT TRBV4-2 NA TRBJ1-4 few
CSARERQGGTDTQYF TGCAGTGCTAGAGAGCGGCAGGGGGGCACAGATACGCAGTATTTT TRBV20-1 TRBD1 TRBJ2-3 NA
CASSFFRGGQYEQYF TGTGCCAGCAGCTTCTTTCGGGGGGGCCAATACGAGCAGTACTTC TRBV6-2/TRBV6-3 TRBD2 TRBJ2-7 few
CASTTKRWVSTDTQYF TGTGCCAGCACTACAAAACGTTGGGTTAGCACAGATACGCAGTATTTT TRBV6-1 NA TRBJ2-3 few
CASSAQRDRGNEQFF TGTGCCAGCAGCGCGCAGCGGGACCGGGGCAATGAGCAGTTCTTC TRBV7-2 TRBD2 TRBJ2-1 NA
CASSFGSEGTQYF TGTGCCAGCAGTTTCGGCAGTGAAGGCACCCAGTACTTC TRBV12-3/TRBV12-4 NA TRBJ2-5 few
CASRRLNTEAFF TGTGCCAGCAGGAGGTTGAACACTGAAGCTTTCTTT TRBV6-1 NA TRBJ1-1 many
CASSSQGLVSSPLHF TGTGCCAGCAGTTCCCAGGGACTCGTAAGTTCACCCCTCCACTTT TRBV27 NA TRBJ1-6 few
CASTHRPFGQAQETQYF TGTGCCAGCACACACCGCCCCTTCGGACAGGCTCAAGAGACCCAGTACTTC TRBV12-3/TRBV12-4 TRBD1 TRBJ2-5 NA
CASSRGADRSNQPQHF TGTGCCAGCAGTCGGGGGGCGGACCGTAGCAATCAGCCCCAGCATTTT TRBV6-1 NA TRBJ1-5 NA
CASAEGRDNSPLHF TGTGCCAGTGCCGAGGGCCGGGATAATTCACCCCTCCACTTT TRBV28 NA TRBJ1-6 NA
CASIPPTGQGVGEQYF TGTGCCAGCATTCCCCCGACTGGACAGGGGGTCGGCGAGCAGTACTTC TRBV7-8 TRBD1 TRBJ2-7 NA
CASSLRPVDEAFF TGTGCCAGCAGCTTACGGCCGGTGGATGAAGCTTTCTTT TRBV7-6 NA TRBJ1-1 NA
CASSLYESTDTQYF TGTGCCAGCAGCTTATATGAGAGCACAGATACGCAGTATTTT TRBV7-9 NA TRBJ2-3 once
CASSLGAAQYGYTF TGTGCCAGCAGCCTAGGCGCGGCCCAATATGGCTACACCTTC TRBV7-6 NA TRBJ1-2 NA
CASSPMGAGRGYTF TGTGCCAGCAGTCCCATGGGCGCGGGCAGAGGCTACACCTTC TRBV7-4 NA TRBJ1-2 once
CASSLRPVNTEAFF TGTGCCAGCAGCTTACGTCCAGTGAACACTGAAGCTTTCTTT TRBV7-8 NA TRBJ1-1 many
CASEGATNEKLFF TGTGCCAGCGAAGGGGCAACTAATGAAAAACTGTTTTTT TRBV25-1 NA TRBJ1-4 NA
CSAVSGRSQETQYF TGCAGTGCCGTAAGCGGGAGAAGTCAAGAGACCCAGTACTTC TRBV20-1 TRBD2 TRBJ2-5 few
CASRLTGRHNEQFF TGCGCCAGCAGGCTAACGGGGCGACACAATGAGCAGTTCTTC TRBV13 NA TRBJ2-1 NA
CASSPESVGGGQGYEQFF TGTGCCAGCAGCCCCGAGAGTGTTGGGGGGGGCCAGGGTTATGAGCAGTTCTTC TRBV7-6 NA TRBJ2-1 NA
CASSVQGTEASF TGCGCCAGCAGTGTGCAAGGTACTGAAGCTTCCTTT TRBV10-2 NA TRBJ1-1 NA
CASSLYPGDTGELFF TGTGCCAGCAGCCTATATCCAGGGGACACCGGGGAGCTGTTTTTT TRBV7-4 NA TRBJ2-2 NA
CASSYQTGSLETQYF TGTGCCAGCAGCTACCAGACAGGGTCTTTAGAGACCCAGTACTTC TRBV7-8 TRBD1 TRBJ2-5 few
CASSTRRMENEKLFF TGTGCCAGCAGCACCAGACGGATGGAAAATGAAAAACTGTTTTTT TRBV7-8 NA TRBJ1-4 few
CASSKLNGNEQFF TGCGCCAGCAGTAAACTGAATGGCAATGAGCAGTTCTTC TRBV5-1 NA TRBJ2-1 NA